The subject of this entry is one T cell receptor beta chain. What it binds is not known. These data come from a study of long-term antiretroviral therapy in people with HIV. Notes on the study in general: Repertoire dominance by clones expanded before ART was seen at all time points. HIV repertoires showed narrower CDR3 length ranges than controls. Diversity increased after ART yet remained lower than in transplant donor controls.

Survey-level immunoSEQ v3.0 assays were run. Assay used: immunoSEQ multiplex PCR; TCRdb lists only in-frame clones, some missing. The sample carries approximately 35,000 clones, 80% to 90% recorded once. V shed 4 bases, J shed 5 bases, and the junction held 9 bases outside the gene matches. The CDR3 runs to 15 residues. Germline assignment: CDR1 SNHLY and CDR2 FYNNEI. The TCR was taken from a man aged 18-30 years with HIV. The chain links TRBV2 to TRBJ2-3, with 7 nucleotides matching TRBD2. This specimen was unsorted PBMCs, taken 2.2 years after starting antiretroviral therapy. The CDR3: CASSGSSGVLDTQYF. The CDR3 DNA reads TGTGCCAGCAGTGGGTCTAGCGGAGTTTTAGATACGCAGTATTTT.